The rows below give T cell receptor beta chains drawn from one sample of a study of T cell repertoires in cytomegalovirus infection. TCRdb independently ran MiXCR on the reads; one entry per CDR3 protein. This table has about a million distinct CDR3 sequences, around 30% appearing once. Their antigens remain unidentified. The input for sequencing was cultured CD8+ T cells from PBMCs, taken from culture after CMV antigen stimulation. The receptors were sampled from a human donor in good health (CMV status not recorded). Some clones in this sample may be carry-over from other donors' samples. CDR3s include the opening cysteine and the closing phenylalanine or tryptophan. The D gene is left open where the match is weak. Size tells how often a clone was seen (once, few, many) or the class of an expanded clone, and some rows leave it out.

d_gene	v_gene	abundance	j_gene	CDR3nt	CDR3aa
TRBD2	TRBV10-1	.	TRBJ2-5	TGCGCCAGCAGTGTAAGCGGGGACGAGACCCAGTACTTC	CASSVSGDETQYF
.	TRBV15	few	TRBJ2-3	TGTGCCACCAGCAGAGATCTACTTCACGCTAGCACAGATACGCAGTATTTT	CATSRDLLHASTDTQYF
.	TRBV7-3	.	TRBJ1-2	TGTGCCAGCAGCTCCTCCAGGTGGGGGAGAGGCTACACCTTC	CASSSSRWGRGYTF
.	TRBV4-1	.	TRBJ2-5	TGCGCCAGCAGCCAAGATCCGAGGGGGGGCCACGAGACCCAGTACTTC	CASSQDPRGGHETQYF
TRBD2	TRBV10-3	few	TRBJ2-7	TGTGCGTCCCGGACTAGCGGGGACTACGAGCAGTACTTC	CASRTSGDYEQYF
.	TRBV6-1	few	TRBJ2-1	TGTGCCAGCAGAGACGCCGTTTGGGCGGCCTACAATGAGCAGTTCTTC	CASRDAVWAAYNEQFF
.	TRBV12-3/TRBV12-4	.	TRBJ2-5	TGTGCCAGCAGTTTAGGGTACTATAGGGAAGAGACCCAGTACTTC	CASSLGYYREETQYF
TRBD1	TRBV27	.	TRBJ1-2	TGTGCCAGCAGTTTATTGCCAGGGGGACAATATGGCTACACCTTC	CASSLLPGGQYGYTF
.	TRBV7-9	.	TRBJ1-1	TGTGCCTCACGACAGGAGGGAACCACTGAAGCTTTCTTT	CASRQEGTTEAFF
.	TRBV6-2/TRBV6-3	.	TRBJ2-5	TGTGCCACCTGTCGGGACTCTCAAGAGACCCAGTACTTC	CATCRDSQETQYF
.	TRBV6-5	once	TRBJ1-3	TGTGCCAGCAGTTACTCGAGCGCCGGGCCTGGAAACACCATATATTTT	CASSYSSAGPGNTIYF
TRBD2	TRBV7-6	many	TRBJ2-1	TGTGCCAGCAGCTTAGCCAGCGGGGGGGCACTCTATGAGCAGTTCTTC	CASSLASGGALYEQFF
.	TRBV11-1	few	TRBJ2-2	TGTGCCAGCAGCATTAGGGCCCCCCACTGGGAGCTGTTTTTT	CASSIRAPHWELFF
.	TRBV2	.	TRBJ2-1	TGTGCCACGAAACTGGCGGGGCGCCGGTACAATGAGCAGTTCTTC	CATKLAGRRYNEQFF
TRBD2	TRBV7-6	few	TRBJ2-1	TGTGCCAGCAGCGCCCCCCGGGCCGGGACTAGCGGGGACAATGAGCAGTTCTTC	CASSAPRAGTSGDNEQFF
.	TRBV6-1	.	TRBJ2-2	TGTGCCAGCACCCCCAGGGGGGAGCTCACCGGGGAGCTGTTTTTT	CASTPRGELTGELFF
TRBD1	TRBV5-6	few	TRBJ2-3	TGTGCCAGCAGCCCGGACAGGATAAAAAAAGATACGCAGTATTTT	CASSPDRIKKDTQYF
.	TRBV4-2	.	TRBJ1-2	TGTGCCAGCAGCCAAGGAGGGTCCAGGGCTCGGGGCTACACCTTC	CASSQGGSRARGYTF
TRBD1	TRBV10-3	.	TRBJ1-2	TGTGCCATCAGTGAGGGGTCCCGGGACAGCATTTATGGCTACACCTTC	CAISEGSRDSIYGYTF
.	TRBV10-1	.	TRBJ2-1	TGCGCCAGCAGTGAGAGAAGGGGTAAGAGTGGTGAGCAGTTCTTC	CASSERRGKSGEQFF
.	TRBV11-2	few	TRBJ2-5	TGTGCCAGCAGTTATTCATCACCAAAAGAGACCCAGTACTTC	CASSYSSPKETQYF